The TCR beta chain under discussion was sequenced for a study of long-term antiretroviral therapy in people with HIV. Background on the study: It was about a decade before the 2015 immediate-ART recommendation that the earliest samples were taken. Study-wide points: Clonotypes expanded prior to ART showed repertoire dominance at all sampled time points. Spans of CDR3 length were tighter for HIV repertoires than for controls. ART adherence, viral resistance and therapy changes were not recorded.

The J segment lost 1 base and the V segment lost 11 bases, leaving 7 bases of the junction unmatched. The CDR3 totals 13 residues. Note on this clone: Antigen: not known.

Survey level was the resolution at which the v3.0 immunoSEQ assay ran. Sequenced by immunoSEQ multiplex PCR; TCRdb stores in-frame clones only, minus some. The sample shows about 20,000 clones, approximately 92% of them seen only once. The sequence was obtained from a woman in her forties or fifties with HIV. J is TRBJ2-7 and V is TRBV6-7; the match to TRBD2 covers 8 bases. TRBV6-7 is an ORF for which the function is uncertain. The starting material was unsorted PBMCs, obtained 4.4 years after starting antiretroviral therapy. The CDR3 nucleotides are TGTGCCGTCCCCGGGGGGGGGTCCTACGAGCAGTACTTC. This encodes CAVPGGGSYEQYF.